The source of this T cell receptor beta chain is a study of T cell changes during pregnancy in multiple sclerosis. V gave up 7 bases and J gave up 2 bases; unmatched junction bases: 7. The germline V gene has CDR1 SNHLY and CDR2 FYNNEI. CDR3 length: 14 residues. Sequenced by immunoSEQ multiplex PCR; TCRdb stores in-frame clones only, minus some. The sample has approximately 30,000 clones, 90% seen once. V is TRBV2 and J is TRBJ2-7, with 8 bases matching TRBD2. The sequencing used CD8+ T cells from peripheral blood mononuclear cells, collected before pregnancy. This receptor was obtained from a female donor with multiple sclerosis, enrolled in a pregnancy study. CDR3 amino acids: CASKTGGAAYEQYF. The CDR3 bases are TGTGCCAGCAAAACGGGGGGGGCCGCCTACGAGCAGTACTTC.